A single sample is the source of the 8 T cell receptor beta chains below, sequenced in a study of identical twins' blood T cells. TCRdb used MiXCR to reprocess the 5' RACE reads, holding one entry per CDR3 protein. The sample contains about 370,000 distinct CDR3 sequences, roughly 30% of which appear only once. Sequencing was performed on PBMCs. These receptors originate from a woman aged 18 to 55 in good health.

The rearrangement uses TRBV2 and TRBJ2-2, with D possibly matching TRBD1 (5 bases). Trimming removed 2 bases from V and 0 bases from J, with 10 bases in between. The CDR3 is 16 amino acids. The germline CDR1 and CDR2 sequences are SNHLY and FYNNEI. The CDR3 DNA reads TGTGCCAGCAGTGAACAAGGGGTTTCGAACACCGGGGAGCTGTTTTTT. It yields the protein CASSEQGVSNTGELFF. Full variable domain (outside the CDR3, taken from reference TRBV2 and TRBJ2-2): EPEVTQTPSHQVTQMGQEVILRCVPISNHLYFYWYRQILGQKVEFLVSFYNNEISEKSEIFDDQFSVERPDGSNFTLKIRSTKLEDSAMYFCASSEQGVSNTGELFFGEGSRLTVL.

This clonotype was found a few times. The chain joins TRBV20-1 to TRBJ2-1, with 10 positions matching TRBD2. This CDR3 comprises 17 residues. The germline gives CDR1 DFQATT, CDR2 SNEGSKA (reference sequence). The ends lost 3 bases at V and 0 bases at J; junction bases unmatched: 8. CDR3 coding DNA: TGCAGTGCTAGGGTAGCGGGAGGAACGAGCTCCTACAATGAGCAGTTCTTC. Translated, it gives CSARVAGGTSSYNEQFF.

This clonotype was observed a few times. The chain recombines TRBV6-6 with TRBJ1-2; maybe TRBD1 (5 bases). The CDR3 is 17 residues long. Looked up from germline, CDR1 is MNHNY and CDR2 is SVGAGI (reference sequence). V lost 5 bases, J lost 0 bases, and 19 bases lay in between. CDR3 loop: CASSHRSGTLANYGYTF. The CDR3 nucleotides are TGTGCCAGCAGTCACCGCTCGGGGACCTTGGCTAACTATGGCTACACCTTC.

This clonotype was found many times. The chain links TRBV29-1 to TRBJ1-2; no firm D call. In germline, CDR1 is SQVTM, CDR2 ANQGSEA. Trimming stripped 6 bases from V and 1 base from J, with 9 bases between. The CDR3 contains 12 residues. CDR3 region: CSVSQINYGYTF. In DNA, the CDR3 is TGCAGCGTATCGCAGATTAACTATGGCTACACCTTC.

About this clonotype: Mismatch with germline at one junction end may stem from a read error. CDR3 sequence: CASSQGYQPHHF. In nucleotides, the CDR3 is TGTGCCAGCAGTCAGGGATATCAGCCCCATCATTTT. The J gene is TRBJ1-5, the V gene TRBV12-3 or TRBV12-4; possible D gene TRBD1, 5 bases. The CDR3 consists of 12 residues.

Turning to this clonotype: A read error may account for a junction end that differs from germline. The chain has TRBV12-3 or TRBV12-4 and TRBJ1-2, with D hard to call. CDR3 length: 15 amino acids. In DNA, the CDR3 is TGTGCCAGCAGTTTTATCCGCAGGACTAACTATGGCTACATCTTC. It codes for CASSFIRRTNYGYIF.

Here the CDR3 reads CASSESAGTAINYGYTF. CDR3 bases: TGTGCCAGCAGTGAATCGGCCGGGACAGCGATTAACTATGGCTACACCTTC. The chain is built from TRBV25-1 and TRBJ1-2; 7 nucleotides match TRBD1. V trimming: 1 base; J trimming: 1 base; junction bases outside the gene matches: 9. The CDR3 extends over 17 amino acids. Germline loops: CDR1 MGHDK, CDR2 SYGVNS.

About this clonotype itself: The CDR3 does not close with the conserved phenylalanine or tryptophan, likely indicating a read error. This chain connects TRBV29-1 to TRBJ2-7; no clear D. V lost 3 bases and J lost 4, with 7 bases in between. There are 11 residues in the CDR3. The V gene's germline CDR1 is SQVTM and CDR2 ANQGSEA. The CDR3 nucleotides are TGCAGCGTTGAGTCCGTATACGAGCAGTACTCC. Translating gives CSVESVYEQYS.